Listed here are 23 T cell receptor beta chains from one sample, sequenced in a study of OX40 agonist ivuxolimab in advanced cancers. The library relied on the immunoSEQ multiplex PCR assay. This immuneACCESS table, as held by TCRdb, lists in-frame sequences with V and J called but not all clones. Of the missing ones, under half trace to an unresolved V gene in checked studies; the others have no known cause. The sample table shows more than 20,000 clones, and roughly 88% are seen once. Roughly 10% of the sample is taken by the ten largest. The input for sequencing was CD4+ or CD8+ T cells sorted from blood, taken in a trial of the OX40 agonist ivuxolimab. The receptors were sampled from an adult with an advanced solid tumor such as melanoma, head and neck, liver or kidney cancer.

This clone was detected a few times. This chain links TRBV18 with TRBJ1-3, with no clear D. Trimming stripped 3 bases from V and 0 bases from J, with 12 bases between. The CDR3 sequence is 16 residues long. CDR1 is KGHSH, CDR2 LQKENI, per germline. CDR3 protein: CASSPPPRISGNTIYF. For the CDR3, the DNA is TGTGCCAGCTCACCGCCCCCTCGAATCTCTGGAAACACCATATATTTT. The full variable domain, completed using reference TRBV18 and TRBJ1-3, is NAGVMQNPRHLVRRRGQEARLRCSPMKGHSHVYWYRQLPEEGLKFMVYLQKENIIDESGMPKERFSAEFPKEGPSILRIQQVVRGDSAAYFCASSPPPRISGNTIYFGEGSWLTVV.

The chain has TRBV5-4 and TRBJ1-1; D may be TRBD1 (5 bases). Germline V gene sequence: CDR1 SGHNT, CDR2 YYREEE (reference sequence). Trimming removed 4 bases from V and 0 bases from J, with 13 bases in between. There are 15 residues in the CDR3. The CDR3 bases are TGTGCCAGCAGCCCAACCTCGACAGTGAACACTGAAGCTTTCTTT. Its translation is CASSPTSTVNTEAFF.

Written as DNA, the CDR3 is TGTGCCAGCAGTGCCTCCCAGGGACACGGAAACAATCAGCCCCAGCATTTT. Encoded protein: CASSASQGHGNNQPQHF. The V and J genes are TRBV2 and TRBJ1-5; perhaps TRBD1 as D (6 bases). Germline CDR1 is SNHLY and CDR2 is FYNNEI. The length of the CDR3 is 17 residues. The germline V and J ends were trimmed by 4 bases and 3 bases, with 19 bases remaining between them.

J is TRBJ2-1 and V is TRBV5-1; the match to TRBD2 covers 8 bases. Per germline, CDR1 SGHRS and CDR2 YFSETQ. CDR3 size: 16 residues. J gave up 1 base and V 2 bases, and 5 bases lay outside the gene matches. CDR3 nucleotide sequence: TGCGCCAGCAGCTTTACTAGCGGCCAATCCTACAATGAGCAGTTCTTC. This translates into CASSFTSGQSYNEQFF.

The chain carries TRBV4-3 and TRBJ2-2, with TRBD1 matching 7 bases. This CDR3 has 15 residues. CDR1 is LGHNA and CDR2 is YSLEER in the germline V gene. The V and J ends lost 4 bases and 3 bases, in that order; junction bases with no gene match: 5. CDR3 sequence (DNA): TGCGCCAGCAGCCGCCGGGACAGAGACACCGGGGAGCTGTTTTTT. Translation gives CASSRRDRDTGELFF.

This sequence joins TRBV9 and TRBJ2-5; a weak D match, TRBD2 (5 bases). Trimming shortened V by 0 bases and J by 5 bases, and 14 bases separated the two germline ends. Germline V gives CDR1 SGDLS, CDR2 YYNGEE. The CDR3 totals 15 residues. In DNA form, the CDR3 reads TGTGCCAGCAGCGTAGGCGCGGGTCCTGGGGAGACCCAGTACTTC. This codes for CASSVGAGPGETQYF.

This chain uses TRBV6-6 with TRBJ2-7; perhaps TRBD2 as D (6 bases). V gave up 6 bases and J gave up 3 bases, with 9 bases separating them. CDR3 length: 12 amino acids. CDR1 and CDR2 from the germline V gene are MNHNY and SVGAGI (reference sequence). The DNA of the CDR3 is TGTGCCAGCAGCCCCGGGAGCTACGAGCAGTACTTC. This codes for CASSPGSYEQYF.

This chain uses TRBV6-5 with TRBJ1-5; 9 positions agree with TRBD1. This CDR3 region has 14 residues. CDR1 is MNHEY, CDR2 SVGAGI, per germline. V lost 5 bases to trimming and J lost 5 bases; unmatched junction nucleotides: 4. The CDR3, as DNA: TGTGCCAGCAGTCCTGACAGGGGGGATCAGCCCCAGCATTTT. This sequence encodes CASSPDRGDQPQHF.

J is TRBJ2-7 and V is TRBV5-1, with 10 bases matching TRBD2. The V gene's germline CDR1 is SGHRS and CDR2 YFSETQ. V was pared by 2 bases and J by 0 bases, with 8 bases of the junction left unmatched. The CDR3 contains 17 residues. For the CDR3, the DNA is TGCGCCAGCAGCTTCGGAAATAGCGGGGGGTTCTCCTACGAGCAGTACTTC. Its translation is CASSFGNSGGFSYEQYF.

The chain couples TRBV6-5 to TRBJ2-7, with D possibly called TRBD1 or TRBD2 (6 bases each). The CDR3 has 11 amino acids. V lost 5 bases and J 7 bases, leaving 9 bases between the germline ends. Looked up from germline, CDR1 is MNHEY and CDR2 is SVGAGI. The CDR3 region has the DNA TGTGCCAGCAGTGGGGGGCAAGAGCAGTACTTC. Translation gives CASSGGQEQYF.

The rearrangement joins TRBV7-9 to TRBJ2-3; D is uncertain. V gave up 1 base and J gave up 5 bases, with 7 bases separating them. The CDR3 totals 13 residues. The germline gives CDR1 SEHNR, CDR2 FQNEAQ (reference sequence). CDR3 coding DNA: TGTGCCAGCAGCTTAGACTGGCGAGATACGCAGTATTTT. This translates into CASSLDWRDTQYF. The whole variable domain, filled in from reference TRBV7-9 and TRBJ2-3, reads DTGVSQNPRHKITKRGQNVTFRCDPISEHNRLYWYRQTLGQGPEFLTYFQNEAQLEKSRLLSDRFSAERPKGSFSTLEIQRTEQGDSAMYLCASSLDWRDTQYFGPGTRLTVL.

The chain is built from TRBV7-9 and TRBJ2-3; D is undetermined. This CDR3 is 11 amino acids long. Germline CDR1 SEHNR, CDR2 FQNEAQ (reference sequence). V lost 6 bases and J 6 bases, leaving 7 bases between the germline ends. The CDR3 here is CASRDLDTQYF. The CDR3 DNA reads TGTGCCAGCAGGGACCTGGATACGCAGTATTTT.

This chain links TRBV7-2 with TRBJ2-2, with 9 bases matching TRBD1. The CDR3 is made up of 16 amino acids. The V segment lost 4 bases and the J segment 5 bases; nucleotides outside the gene matches: 8. Germline CDR1 is SGHTA and CDR2 is FQGNSA. The CDR3 DNA reads as TGTGCCAGCAGCTGGGGACAGGGAGGCGGTACCGGGGAGCTGTTTTTT. It yields the protein CASSWGQGGGTGELFF.

The chain links TRBV4-1 to TRBJ1-5; 7 nucleotides match TRBD1. Germline loops: CDR1 MGHRA, CDR2 YSYEKL. With 5 bases clipped from V and 5 bases from J, the junction kept 15 bases outside the gene matches. CDR3 size: 17 residues. CDR3 coding DNA: TGCGCCAGCAGCGAAAGCCCCAGGGGGTACCTCGATCAGCCCCAGCATTTT. It specifies CASSESPRGYLDQPQHF.

V and J are TRBV11-3 and TRBJ1-1, with TRBD1 matching 7 bases. CDR1 SGHNT and CDR2 YENEEA come from the germline V gene. With V trimmed by 5 bases and J by 10 bases, 7 bases remained unmatched. CDR3 length equals 12 residues. This CDR3 reads CASSARGRGAFF. The CDR3 DNA reads as TGTGCCAGCAGCGCAAGGGGGCGCGGAGCTTTCTTT.

The chain is built from TRBV7-2 and TRBJ2-7; TRBD2 might be the D (5 bases). Trimming pared 0 bases from V and 3 bases from J, leaving 12 bases between. The CDR3 length is 15 residues. CDR1 is SGHTA, CDR2 FQGNSA, per germline. The CDR3 loop reads CASSLAGSQYYEQYF. The CDR3 nucleotides are TGTGCCAGCAGCTTAGCGGGGAGTCAGTACTACGAGCAGTACTTC. Supplemented by reference TRBV7-2 and TRBJ2-7, the full variable domain reads GAGVSQSPSNKVTEKGKDVELRCDPISGHTALYWYRQSLGQGLEFLIYFQGNSAPDKSGLPSDRFSAERTGGSVSTLTIQRTQQEDSAVYLCASSLAGSQYYEQYFGPGTRLTVT.

This rearrangement joins TRBV4-3 to TRBJ1-1, with a possible D match to TRBD1 (6 bases). V lost 0 bases to trimming and J lost 2 bases, with 10 bases between them. Germline loops: CDR1 LGHNA, CDR2 YSLEER. The CDR3 is made up of 15 amino acids. The CDR3 nucleotides read TGCGCCAGCAGCCAAGATTGGACAGTAAACACTGAAGCTTTCTTT. Its protein is CASSQDWTVNTEAFF.

The chain is built from TRBV9 and TRBJ2-7, with TRBD2 identical over 8 bases. Germline CDR1 is SGDLS and CDR2 is YYNGEE. This CDR3 comprises 15 residues. V trimming: 5 bases; J trimming: 6 bases; junction bases outside the gene matches: 13. The CDR3 bases are TGTGCCAGCAGTGCTCCGGGACTAGGTCCCTCCGAGCAGTACTTC. Translating it yields CASSAPGLGPSEQYF.

The genes are TRBV2 and TRBJ2-3; 7 bases match TRBD2. The CDR3 is 14 amino acids. Germline CDR1 SNHLY, CDR2 FYNNEI. V lost 8 bases to trimming and J lost 3 bases; unmatched junction nucleotides: 8. The CDR3 loop reads CASLSLGGTDTQYF. DNA for the CDR3: TGTGCCAGCTTGTCTCTGGGAGGGACAGATACGCAGTATTTT.

Only one count was recorded for this clone. CDR3 protein: CASSQFPTQSSGNTIYF. DNA for the CDR3: TGTGCCAGCAGCCAATTCCCAACACAGAGCTCTGGAAACACCATATATTTT. J is TRBJ1-3 and V is TRBV7-6; D unclear. Germline CDR1 SGHVS, CDR2 FNYEAQ. V lost 5 bases and J lost 0, with 17 bases in between. The CDR3 runs to 17 residues.

J is TRBJ2-1 and V is TRBV9; TRBD2 matches 9 bases. Germline CDR1 is SGDLS and CDR2 is YYNGEE. Trimming at V came to 2 bases and at J to 9 bases, leaving 6 bases not matched to a gene. There are 14 residues in the CDR3. The CDR3 region has the DNA TGTGCCAGCAGCGTTGCTAGCGGGACCGGTGAGCAGTTCTTC. Protein product: CASSVASGTGEQFF. Complete variable domain (other parts from reference TRBV9 and TRBJ2-1): DSGVTQTPKHLITATGQRVTLRCSPRSGDLSVYWYQQSLDQGLQFLIQYYNGEERAKGNILERFSAQQFPDLHSELNLSSLELGDSALYFCASSVASGTGEQFFGPGTRLTVL.

The chain joins TRBV5-1 to TRBJ1-4, with D possibly matching TRBD1 (6 bases). Per the germline V gene, CDR1 is SGHRS and CDR2 is YFSETQ. CDR3 size: 15 residues. V was cut by 0 bases and J by 10 bases, with 16 bases left in between. DNA for the CDR3: TGCGCCAGCAGCTTGGGATTTCGGGTAGGGGGAAAACTGTTTTTT. It codes for CASSLGFRVGGKLFF.

In its sample, this clone was seen once. The chain couples TRBV7-2 to TRBJ2-1; TRBD1 matches at 8 bases. The germline gives CDR1 SGHTA, CDR2 FQGNSA. The J segment lost 4 bases and the V segment lost 6 bases, leaving 8 bases of the junction unmatched. This CDR3 comprises 15 residues. CDR3 DNA sequence: TGTGCCAGCAGGAGAGGACAGGGCGGGTACAATGAGCAGTTCTTC. It specifies CASRRGQGGYNEQFF. The full variable domain, in which reference TRBV7-2 and TRBJ2-1 provide the parts outside the CDR3, is GAGVSQSPSNKVTEKGKDVELRCDPISGHTALYWYRQSLGQGLEFLIYFQGNSAPDKSGLPSDRFSAERTGGSVSTLTIQRTQQEDSAVYLCASRRGQGGYNEQFFGPGTRLTVL.